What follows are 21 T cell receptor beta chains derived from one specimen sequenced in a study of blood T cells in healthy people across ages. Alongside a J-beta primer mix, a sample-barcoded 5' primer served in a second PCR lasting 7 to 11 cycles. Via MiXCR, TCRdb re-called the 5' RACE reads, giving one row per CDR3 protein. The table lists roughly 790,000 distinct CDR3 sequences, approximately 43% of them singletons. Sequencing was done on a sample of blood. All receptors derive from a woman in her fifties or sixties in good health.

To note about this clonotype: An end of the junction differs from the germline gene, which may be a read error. Here the CDR3 DNA reads TGCAGTGCTGGGTCCGGACTAGCGGGAGGAGGCACCGGGGAGTTGTTTTTT. Encoded protein: CSAGSGLAGGGTGELFF. The V call is TRBV20-1, the J call TRBJ2-2; 14 bases are shared with TRBD2. CDR3 length: 17 residues. Germline assignment: CDR1 DFQATT and CDR2 SNEGSKA (reference sequence).

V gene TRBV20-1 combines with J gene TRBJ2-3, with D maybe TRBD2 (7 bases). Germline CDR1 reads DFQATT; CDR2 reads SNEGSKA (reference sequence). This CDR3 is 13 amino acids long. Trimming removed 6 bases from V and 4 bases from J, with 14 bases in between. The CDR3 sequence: CSAVRGGADTQYF. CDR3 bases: TGCAGTGCGGTTAGGGGGGGCGCAGATACGCAGTATTTT.

In DNA form, the CDR3 reads TGTGCCAGCAGCTTGGAGGTCCAGGGGAGCTCCTATAATTCACCCCTCCACTTT. Encoded protein: CASSLEVQGSSYNSPLHF. The chain joins TRBV5-5 to TRBJ1-6; TRBD1 is a possible D gene (6 bases). Between the trimmed V and J ends, which lost 0 bases and 0 bases, there was a span of 13 bases. CDR3 length: 18 amino acids. CDR1 is SGHKS and CDR2 is YYEKEE in the germline V gene (reference sequence).

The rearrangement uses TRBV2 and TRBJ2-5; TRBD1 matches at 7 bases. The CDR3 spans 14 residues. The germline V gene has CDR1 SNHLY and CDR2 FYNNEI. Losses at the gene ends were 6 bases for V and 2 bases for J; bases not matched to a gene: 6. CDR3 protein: CASSGTANQETQYF. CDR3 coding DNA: TGTGCCAGCAGCGGGACAGCCAATCAAGAGACCCAGTACTTC.

The CDR3 bases are TGTGCTGGTGCCCTGTCCCGGGACAGTTGGAGCACAGATACGCAGTATTTT. It encodes CAGALSRDSWSTDTQYF. The chain carries TRBV12-5 and TRBJ2-3, with TRBD1 identical over 7 bases. Trimming took 11 bases from V and 0 from J; bases not matched to a gene: 17. This CDR3 has 17 residues. The germline V gene encodes CDR1 LGHNT and CDR2 FRNRAP.

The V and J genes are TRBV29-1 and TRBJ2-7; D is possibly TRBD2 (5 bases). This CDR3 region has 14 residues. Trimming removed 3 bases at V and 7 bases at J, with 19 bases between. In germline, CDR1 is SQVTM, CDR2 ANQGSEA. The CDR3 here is CSVDYPGSYNEQYF. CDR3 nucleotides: TGCAGCGTTGATTACCCGGGATCCTACAATGAGCAGTACTTC.

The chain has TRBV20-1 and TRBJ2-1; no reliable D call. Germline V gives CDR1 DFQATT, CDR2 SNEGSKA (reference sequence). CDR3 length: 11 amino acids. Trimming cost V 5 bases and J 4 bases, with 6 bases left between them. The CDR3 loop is CSAGNYNEQFF. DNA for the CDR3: TGCAGTGCTGGAAATTACAATGAGCAGTTCTTC.

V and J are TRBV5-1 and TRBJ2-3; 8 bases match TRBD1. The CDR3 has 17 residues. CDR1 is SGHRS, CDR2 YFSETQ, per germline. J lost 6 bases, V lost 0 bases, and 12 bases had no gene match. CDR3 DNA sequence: TGCGCCAGCAGCTTGGCCGAGAGGACAGGGTGGGTGGATACGCAGTATTTT. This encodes CASSLAERTGWVDTQYF.

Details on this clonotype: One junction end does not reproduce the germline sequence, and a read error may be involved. CDR3 residues: CASSLGGSSGATVLTF. CDR3 DNA sequence: TGCGCCAGCAGCTTGGGAGGGAGTTCTGGGGCCACCGTCCTGACTTTC. This rearrangement joins TRBV5-1 to TRBJ2-6, with D perhaps being TRBD1 or TRBD2 (5 bases each). Germline V gene data show CDR1 as SGHRS and CDR2 as YFSETQ. The CDR3 is 16 amino acids.

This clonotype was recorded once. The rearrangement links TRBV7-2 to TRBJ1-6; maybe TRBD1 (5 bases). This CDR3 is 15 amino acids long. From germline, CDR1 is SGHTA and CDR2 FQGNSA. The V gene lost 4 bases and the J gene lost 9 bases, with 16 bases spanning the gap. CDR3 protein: CASSSGQFGGSPLHF. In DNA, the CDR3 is TGTGCCAGCAGCTCAGGACAATTCGGGGGTTCACCCCTCCACTTT.

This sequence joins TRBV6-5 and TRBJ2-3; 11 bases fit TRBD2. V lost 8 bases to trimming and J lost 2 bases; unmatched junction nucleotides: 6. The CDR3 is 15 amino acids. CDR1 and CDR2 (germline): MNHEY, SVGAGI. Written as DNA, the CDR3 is TGTGCCAGCGGGCCTAGCGGGGGGACCACAGATACGCAGTATTTT. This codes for CASGPSGGTTDTQYF.

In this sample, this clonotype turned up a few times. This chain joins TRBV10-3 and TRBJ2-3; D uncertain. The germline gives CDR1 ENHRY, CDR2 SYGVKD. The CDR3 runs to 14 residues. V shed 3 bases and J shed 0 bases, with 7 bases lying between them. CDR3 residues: CAISDSRSTDTQYF. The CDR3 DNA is TGTGCCATCAGTGACAGTCGGAGCACAGATACGCAGTATTTT.

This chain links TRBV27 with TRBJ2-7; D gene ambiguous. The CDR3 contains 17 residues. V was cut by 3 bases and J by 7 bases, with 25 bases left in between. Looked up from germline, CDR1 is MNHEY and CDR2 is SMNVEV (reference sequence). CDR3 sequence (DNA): TGTGCCAGCAGTTTCCTCGTCGGCGTGAGCTCCTACAATGAGCAGTACTTC. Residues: CASSFLVGVSSYNEQYF.

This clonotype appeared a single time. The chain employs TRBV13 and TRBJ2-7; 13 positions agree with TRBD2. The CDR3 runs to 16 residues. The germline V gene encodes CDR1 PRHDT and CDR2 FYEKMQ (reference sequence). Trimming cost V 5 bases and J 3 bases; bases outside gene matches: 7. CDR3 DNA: TGTGCCAGCAGCCCGGGGACTAGCGGGGCAGACTACGAGCAGTACTTC. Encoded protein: CASSPGTSGADYEQYF.

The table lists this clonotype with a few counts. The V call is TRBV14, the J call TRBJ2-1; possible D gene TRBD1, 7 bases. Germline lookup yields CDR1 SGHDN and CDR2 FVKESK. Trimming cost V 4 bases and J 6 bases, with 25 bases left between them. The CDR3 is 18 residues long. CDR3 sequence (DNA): TGTGCCAGCAGCCGCTTTATTGGTGGAGCGGAGGGGGCCAATGAGCAGTTCTTC. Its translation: CASSRFIGGAEGANEQFF.

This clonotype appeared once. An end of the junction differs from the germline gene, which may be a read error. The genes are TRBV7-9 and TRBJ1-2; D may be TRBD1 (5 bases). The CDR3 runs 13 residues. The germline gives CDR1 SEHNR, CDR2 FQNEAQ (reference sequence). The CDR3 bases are TGTGCCAGCGGCTTAGTTTCGGGGGATGGCTACACCTTC. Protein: CASGLVSGDGYTF.

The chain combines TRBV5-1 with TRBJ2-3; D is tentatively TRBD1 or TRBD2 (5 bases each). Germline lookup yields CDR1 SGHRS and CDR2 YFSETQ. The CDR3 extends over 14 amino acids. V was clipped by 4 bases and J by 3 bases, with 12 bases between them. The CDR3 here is CASSEGFRTDTQYF. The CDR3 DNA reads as TGCGCCAGCAGCGAGGGGTTTCGGACAGATACGCAGTATTTT.

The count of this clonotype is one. This CDR3 is CASSPLGLDGYTF. Here the CDR3 DNA reads TGTGCCAGCAGCCCCTTGGGGTTAGATGGCTACACCTTC. The gene calls are TRBV3-1 and TRBJ1-2; D unresolved. Germline CDR1 LGHDT, CDR2 YNNKEL (reference sequence). The CDR3 is 13 amino acids. The germline V and J ends were trimmed by 4 bases and 6 bases, with 12 bases remaining between them.

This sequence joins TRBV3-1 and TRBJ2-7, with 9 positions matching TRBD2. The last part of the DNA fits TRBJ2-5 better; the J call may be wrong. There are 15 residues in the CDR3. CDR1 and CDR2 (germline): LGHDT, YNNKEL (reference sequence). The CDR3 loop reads CASSQGSSGGPTQYF. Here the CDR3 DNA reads TGTGCCAGCAGCCAAGGGTCAAGCGGGGGGCCGACCCAGTACTTC.

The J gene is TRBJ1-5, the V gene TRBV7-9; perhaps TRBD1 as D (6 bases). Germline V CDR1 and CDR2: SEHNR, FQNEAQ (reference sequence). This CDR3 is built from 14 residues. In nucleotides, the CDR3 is TGTGCGAGCCTACCGGCAGGGGCCAATCAGCCCCAGCATTTT. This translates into CASLPAGANQPQHF.

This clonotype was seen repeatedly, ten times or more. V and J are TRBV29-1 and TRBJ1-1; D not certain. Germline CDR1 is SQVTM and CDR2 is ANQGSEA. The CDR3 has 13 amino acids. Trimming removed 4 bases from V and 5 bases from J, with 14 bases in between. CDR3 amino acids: CSVAEPDGTEAFF. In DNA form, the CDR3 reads TGCAGCGTTGCGGAGCCAGACGGGACTGAAGCTTTCTTT. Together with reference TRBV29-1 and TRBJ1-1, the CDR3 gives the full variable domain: SAVISQKPSRDICQRGTSLTIQCQVDSQVTMMFWYRQQPGQSLTLIATANQGSEATYESGFVIDKFPISRPNLTFSTLTVSNMSPEDSSIYLCSVAEPDGTEAFFGQGTRLTVV.